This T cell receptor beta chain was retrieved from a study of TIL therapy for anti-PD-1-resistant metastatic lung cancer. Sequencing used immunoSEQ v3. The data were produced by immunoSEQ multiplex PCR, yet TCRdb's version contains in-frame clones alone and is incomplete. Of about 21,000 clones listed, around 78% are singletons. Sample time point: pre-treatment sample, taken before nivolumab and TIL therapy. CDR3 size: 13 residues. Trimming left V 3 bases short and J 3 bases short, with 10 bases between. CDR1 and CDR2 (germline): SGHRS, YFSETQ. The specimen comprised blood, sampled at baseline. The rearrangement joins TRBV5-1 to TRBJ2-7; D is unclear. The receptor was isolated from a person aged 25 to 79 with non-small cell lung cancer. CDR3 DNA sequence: TGCGCCAGCAGCTCCGACTGGAGCTACGAGCAGTACTTC. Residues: CASSSDWSYEQYF.